These T cell receptor beta chains were read from a single sample in a study of PD-1 blockade in classical Hodgkin lymphoma. Clones were read by immunoSEQ multiplex PCR, and TCRdb kept only the in-frame ones, dropping some. The sample yields some 13,000 clones, about four fifths seen once. Sequences were derived from peripheral blood mononuclear cells (PBMCs), sampled before the fourth cycle of nivolumab. The receptors shown here come from a human donor with classical Hodgkin lymphoma. Both conserved end residues are part of each CDR3. The D gene is left open where the match is weak. The size entry is marked missing in some rows and otherwise reads once, few, many or a size class.

TGCGCCAGCAGCCAAGATAAGGAGACTGAAGCTTTCTTT	CASSQDKETEAFF	NA	TRBJ1-1	NA	TRBV4-3
TGTGCCAGCAGCCAACCGACCCCGGGGGGGCATGAGCAGTTCTTC	CASSQPTPGGHEQFF	NA	TRBJ2-1	TRBD2	TRBV14
TGTGCCAGCAGCTTAGAAGGTAGGGGTGCTGAAGCTTTCTTT	CASSLEGRGAEAFF	NA	TRBJ1-1	NA	TRBV11-1
TGTGCCAGTAGTACCCCCTGGGGGACAGGGAACAATCAGCCCCAGCATTTT	CASSTPWGTGNNQPQHF	few	TRBJ1-5	TRBD1	TRBV19
TGTGCCAGTAGCACGCCGGACCCGAGCACTGAAGCTTTCTTT	CASSTPDPSTEAFF	medium-sized	TRBJ1-1	NA	TRBV19
TGTGCCAGCAGCTTGGTGGGAGAACCGAACAATGAGCAGTTCTTC	CASSLVGEPNNEQFF	once	TRBJ2-1	NA	TRBV5-6
TGTGCCAGCAGTTACGTGGGGGCGTCGGAAAAACTGTTTTTT	CASSYVGASEKLFF	NA	TRBJ1-4	NA	TRBV6-5
TGTGCCAGCAGCTTAAATCCGGCAGAAGAGACCCAGTACTTC	CASSLNPAEETQYF	NA	TRBJ2-5	NA	TRBV7-3
TGTGCCAGCAGTTACAGGGGCAATCAGCCCCAGCATTTT	CASSYRGNQPQHF	few	TRBJ1-5	NA	TRBV6-5
TGTGCCAGCAGTTTAGCTGACAGGGGTCAGTTGCGGGAGCAGTACTTC	CASSLADRGQLREQYF	NA	TRBJ2-7	TRBD1	TRBV28
TGCGCCAGCAGCCCACACAGCTCTAATGAAAAACTGTTTTTT	CASSPHSSNEKLFF	NA	TRBJ1-4	NA	TRBV4-1
TGTGCCAGCAGTAGACAGGCAACGGCCAAAAACATTCAGTACTTC	CASSRQATAKNIQYF	NA	TRBJ2-4	NA	TRBV28
TGTGCCAGCAGCGCTACAGGGGGCTATGGTGAAAAACTGTTTTTT	CASSATGGYGEKLFF	NA	TRBJ1-4	TRBD1	TRBV7-2
TGTGCCAGTAGTATGGCAGGGGGTAACTATGGCTACACCTTC	CASSMAGGNYGYTF	NA	TRBJ1-2	TRBD1	TRBV19
TGTGCCAGCAGCGCGACAGGGGATGGCTACACCTTC	CASSATGDGYTF	NA	TRBJ1-2	TRBD1	TRBV7-3
TGTGCCAGCAATACAGGGGAGCCCATTTCACCCCTCCACTTT	CASNTGEPISPLHF	NA	TRBJ1-6	TRBD1	TRBV2
TGTGCCAGCAGCTTAAGCTCCACCCCCGGCACCGGGGAGCTGTTTTTT	CASSLSSTPGTGELFF	NA	TRBJ2-2	NA	TRBV7-8
TGTGCTAGTGGTCCTTTCGGGACAGGAACCTACGAGCAGTACTTC	CASGPFGTGTYEQYF	NA	TRBJ2-7	TRBD1	TRBV12-5
TGCGCCAGCAGTCGGAGACAGAACACTGAAGCTTTCTTT	CASSRRQNTEAFF	medium-sized	TRBJ1-1	NA	TRBV23-1
TGTGCCAGCAGCCAACTCATTGGGACAGGGGTTGAAAAACTGTTTTTT	CASSQLIGTGVEKLFF	once	TRBJ1-4	TRBD1	TRBV14
TGTGCCAGCGGGTCCTGGGGGGAAGAGACCCAGTACTTC	CASGSWGEETQYF	NA	TRBJ2-5	NA	TRBV13
TGTGCCAGCAGCGTAGTTGGGGGGCCGGGGGAGCCCCAGCATTTT	CASSVVGGPGEPQHF	NA	TRBJ1-5	NA	TRBV9
TGTGCCAGCAGCTCCACCTGGGACGGCCAGAGTACGAACACCGGGGAGCTGTTTTTT	CASSSTWDGQSTNTGELFF	NA	TRBJ2-2	NA	TRBV7-3
TGTGCCAGGAGAGAATCCGGGACGGGCCGGGGGGAGCAGTACTTC	CARRESGTGRGEQYF	NA	TRBJ2-7	NA	TRBV6-4
TGTGCCAGCAGTTCGAGTGAGACCCAGTACTTC	CASSSSETQYF	NA	TRBJ2-5	NA	TRBV6-5
TGTGCCAGCAGTTACGGGGAGCCGAACACCGGGGAGCTGTTTTTT	CASSYGEPNTGELFF	medium-sized	TRBJ2-2	NA	TRBV6-5
TGTGCCAGTAGTATGCGGGGGACAGGGTACAATGAGCAGTTCTTC	CASSMRGTGYNEQFF	NA	TRBJ2-1	TRBD1	TRBV19
TGTGCCAGCACCCGCCACGGGGTAAATCAGCCCCAGCATTTT	CASTRHGVNQPQHF	few	TRBJ1-5	NA	TRBV28
TGTGCCAGCAGTGACTGGACAGGACGTACTAACTATGGCTACACCTTC	CASSDWTGRTNYGYTF	NA	TRBJ1-2	TRBD1	TRBV25-1
TGTGCCAGTAGTGCTCGGGGGGGAGAGACCCAGTACTTC	CASSARGGETQYF	few	TRBJ2-5	TRBD2	TRBV19
TGTGCCAGCAGCGGATCACAGGGGGCGACTGAAGCTTTCTTT	CASSGSQGATEAFF	few	TRBJ1-1	TRBD1	TRBV9
TGTGCCAGTAACACGCTCGCGGGACTAGCCCCCTACAATGAGCAGTTCTTC	CASNTLAGLAPYNEQFF	NA	TRBJ2-1	TRBD2	TRBV19
TGTGCCAGCAGCTTAGAGTTGAGCGGGGGGACCTACAATGAGCAGTTCTTC	CASSLELSGGTYNEQFF	NA	TRBJ2-1	TRBD2	TRBV11-2
TGTGCCAGCAGCTTCCCCGGGGGGGCCTACACCGGGGAGCTGTTTTTT	CASSFPGGAYTGELFF	NA	TRBJ2-2	TRBD2	TRBV5-6
TGTGCCAGCAGTTTCGGGTCGGTTCGTCCCTCCTACAATGAGCAGTTCTTC	CASSFGSVRPSYNEQFF	NA	TRBJ2-1	NA	TRBV27
TGCGCCAGCAGCTACAGGGAAAAAGCTTTCTTT	CASSYREKAFF	NA	TRBJ1-1	NA	TRBV5-1
TGTGCCAGCAGTCCCGCGGGACCGACAATTAATGAAAAACTGTTTTTT	CASSPAGPTINEKLFF	once	TRBJ1-4	NA	TRBV28
TGTGCCAGCAGTCCCCAGGGGTTCGCCGGGGAGCTGTTTTTT	CASSPQGFAGELFF	few	TRBJ2-2	NA	TRBV7-3
TGCGCCAGCATGGGACCGGGGGGCAGGGATGAGCAGTTCTTC	CASMGPGGRDEQFF	NA	TRBJ2-1	NA	TRBV5-1
TGTGCCAGCAGCCTCCACAGGGAGGAGACCCAGTACTTC	CASSLHREETQYF	NA	TRBJ2-5	NA	TRBV6-5
TGTGCCAGCAGCGTAGTCGGGACAGGGGACTACGAGCAGTACTTC	CASSVVGTGDYEQYF	once	TRBJ2-7	TRBD1	TRBV9
TGTGCCAGCAGCCTCGGAGGGCTTGATGAAAAACTGTTTTTT	CASSLGGLDEKLFF	NA	TRBJ1-4	NA	TRBV2
TGTGCCAGCAGCTACCCCCGGACAGGGGGCAGGTCCTACAATGAGCAGTTCTTC	CASSYPRTGGRSYNEQFF	NA	TRBJ2-1	TRBD1	TRBV28
TGTGCCACCAGCAGAGCCCTCTGGGGGACTCAGTACCAAGAGACCCAGTACTTC	CATSRALWGTQYQETQYF	NA	TRBJ2-5	NA	TRBV15
TGTGCCAGCAGCCCACGGGACCGATCGGGCGAGCAGTACTTC	CASSPRDRSGEQYF	NA	TRBJ2-7	NA	TRBV7-9
TGTGCCAGCAGCTTCGACGGGGGCGGTGGCTACACCTTC	CASSFDGGGGYTF	NA	TRBJ1-2	NA	TRBV7-9
TGTGCCAGCAGCCCTACAGGGACCTATGGCTACACCTTC	CASSPTGTYGYTF	NA	TRBJ1-2	NA	TRBV27
TGCGCCAGCAGCCAAGGACAGGGTGAAAAACTGTTTTTT	CASSQGQGEKLFF	NA	TRBJ1-4	TRBD1	TRBV4-3
TGTGCCAGCACCTCCGGACAAAACCCGAGGGAGACCCAGTACTTC	CASTSGQNPRETQYF	NA	TRBJ2-5	NA	TRBV2
TGTGCCAGCTCACCACCTGGCGGTTCACGGGGAGAGACCCAGTACTTC	CASSPPGGSRGETQYF	NA	TRBJ2-5	NA	TRBV18
TGCGCCAGCAGTCAGGGGACTAGCGGGGTGAATGAGCAGTTCTTC	CASSQGTSGVNEQFF	NA	TRBJ2-1	TRBD2	TRBV23-1
TGCGCCAGCAGTGCGCAGGGGGCACTGAGCAATCAGCCCCAGCATTTT	CASSAQGALSNQPQHF	NA	TRBJ1-5	TRBD1	TRBV10-1
TGTGCCAGCAGCTTACAGCCCAGCTCCTACAATGAGCAGTTCTTC	CASSLQPSSYNEQFF	NA	TRBJ2-1	NA	TRBV7-6
TGTGCCAGCAGCTTCAATAGCGGGAGCTCCTACAATGAGCAGTTCTTC	CASSFNSGSSYNEQFF	NA	TRBJ2-1	TRBD2	TRBV9
TGTGCCAGCAGTCTGGCTGGGGAGGGCGAAAATGAGCAGTTCTTC	CASSLAGEGENEQFF	NA	TRBJ2-1	TRBD2	TRBV28